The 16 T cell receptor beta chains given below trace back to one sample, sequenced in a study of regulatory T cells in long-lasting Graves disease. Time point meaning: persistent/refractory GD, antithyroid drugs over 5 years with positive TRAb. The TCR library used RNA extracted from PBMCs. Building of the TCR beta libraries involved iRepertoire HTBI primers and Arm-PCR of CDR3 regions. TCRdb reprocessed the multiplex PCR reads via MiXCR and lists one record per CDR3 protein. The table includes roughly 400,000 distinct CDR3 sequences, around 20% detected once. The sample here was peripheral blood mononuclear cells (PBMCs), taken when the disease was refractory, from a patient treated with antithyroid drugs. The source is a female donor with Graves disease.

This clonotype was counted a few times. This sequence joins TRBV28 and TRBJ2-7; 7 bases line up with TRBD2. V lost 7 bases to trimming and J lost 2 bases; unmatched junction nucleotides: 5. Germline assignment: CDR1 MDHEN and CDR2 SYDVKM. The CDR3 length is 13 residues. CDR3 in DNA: TGTGCCAGCAACGGCGGGGGTACCTACGAGCAGTACTTC. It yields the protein CASNGGGTYEQYF.

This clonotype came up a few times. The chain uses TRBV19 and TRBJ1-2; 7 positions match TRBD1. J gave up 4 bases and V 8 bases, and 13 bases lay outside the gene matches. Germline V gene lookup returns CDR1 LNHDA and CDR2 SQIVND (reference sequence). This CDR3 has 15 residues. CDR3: CASSDRQGWGYGYTF. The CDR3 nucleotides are TGTGCCAGTTCCGACCGACAGGGTTGGGGCTATGGCTACACCTTC.

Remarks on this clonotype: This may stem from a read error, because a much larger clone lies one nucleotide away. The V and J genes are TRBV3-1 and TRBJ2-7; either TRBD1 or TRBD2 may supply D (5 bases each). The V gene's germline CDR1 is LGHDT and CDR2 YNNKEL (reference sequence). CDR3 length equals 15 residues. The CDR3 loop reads CASSQVSGPSYGQYF. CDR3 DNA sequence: TGTGCCAGCAGCCAAGTCTCGGGACCCTCCTACGGGCAGTACTTC.

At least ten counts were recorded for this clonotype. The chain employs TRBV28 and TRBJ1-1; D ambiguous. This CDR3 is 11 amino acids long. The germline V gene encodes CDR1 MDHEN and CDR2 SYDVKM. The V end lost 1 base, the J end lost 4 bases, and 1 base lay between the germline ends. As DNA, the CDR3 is TGTGCCAGCAGTTTATTCACTGAAGCTTTCTTT. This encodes CASSLFTEAFF.

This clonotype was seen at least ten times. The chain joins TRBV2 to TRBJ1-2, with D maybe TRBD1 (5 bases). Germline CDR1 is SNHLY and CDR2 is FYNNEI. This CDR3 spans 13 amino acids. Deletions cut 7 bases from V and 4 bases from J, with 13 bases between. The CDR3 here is CASISRGSYGYTF. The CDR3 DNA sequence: TGTGCCAGCATCTCTAGGGGCAGCTATGGCTACACCTTC. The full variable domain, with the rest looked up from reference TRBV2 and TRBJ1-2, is EPEVTQTPSHQVTQMGQEVILRCVPISNHLYFYWYRQILGQKVEFLVSFYNNEISEKSEIFDDQFSVERPDGSNFTLKIRSTKLEDSAMYFCASISRGSYGYTFGSGTRLTVV.

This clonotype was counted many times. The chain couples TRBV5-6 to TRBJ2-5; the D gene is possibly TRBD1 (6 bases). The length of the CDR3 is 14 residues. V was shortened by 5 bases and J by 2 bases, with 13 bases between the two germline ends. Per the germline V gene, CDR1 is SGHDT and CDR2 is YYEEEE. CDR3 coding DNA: TGTGCCAGCAGTCGAGGGACACTACAAGAGACCCAGTACTTC. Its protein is CASSRGTLQETQYF. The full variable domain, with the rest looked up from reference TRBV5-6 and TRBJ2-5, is DAGVTQSPTHLIKTRGQQVTLRCSPKSGHDTVSWYQQALGQGPQFIFQYYEEEERQRGNFPDRFSGHQFPNYSSELNVNALLLGDSALYLCASSRGTLQETQYFGPGTRLLVL.

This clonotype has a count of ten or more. CDR3 loop: CASSLRGGESGELFF. The CDR3 DNA is TGTGCCAGCAGTTTACGGGGGGGTGAGAGCGGGGAGCTGTTTTTT. J is TRBJ2-2 and V is TRBV27; 8 bases are shared with TRBD2. V trimming: 2 bases; J trimming: 7 bases; junction bases outside the gene matches: 6. The germline V gene has CDR1 MNHEY and CDR2 SMNVEV (reference sequence). The CDR3 loop spans 15 amino acids.

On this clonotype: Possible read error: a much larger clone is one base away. The CDR3 reads CVSTTYEQYF. DNA of the CDR3: TGTGTCAGCACTACCTACGAGCAGTACTTC. The chain links TRBV2 to TRBJ2-7; D remains ambiguous. This CDR3 has 10 residues. Per the germline V gene, CDR1 is SNHLY and CDR2 is FYNNEI.

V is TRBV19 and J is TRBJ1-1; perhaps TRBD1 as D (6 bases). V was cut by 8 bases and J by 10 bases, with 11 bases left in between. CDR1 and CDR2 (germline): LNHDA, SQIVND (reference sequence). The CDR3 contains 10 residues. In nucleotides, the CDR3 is TGTGCCAGTGGGGGGCCTGGAGCTTTCTTT. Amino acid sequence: CASGGPGAFF.

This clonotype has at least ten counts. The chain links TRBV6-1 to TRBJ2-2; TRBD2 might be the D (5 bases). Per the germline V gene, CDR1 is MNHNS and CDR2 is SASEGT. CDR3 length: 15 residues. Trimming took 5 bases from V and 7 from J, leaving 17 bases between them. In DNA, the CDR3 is TGTGCCAGCAGTCGGCTGGGGAGCGCTATCGGGGAGCTGTTTTTT. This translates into CASSRLGSAIGELFF.

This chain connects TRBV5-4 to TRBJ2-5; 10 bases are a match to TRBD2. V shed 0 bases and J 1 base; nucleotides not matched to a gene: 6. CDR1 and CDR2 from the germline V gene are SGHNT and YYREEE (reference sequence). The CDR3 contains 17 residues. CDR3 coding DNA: TGTGCCAGCAGCTTGGATCCTAGCGGGAGTGTCCAAGAGACCCAGTACTTC. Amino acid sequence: CASSLDPSGSVQETQYF.

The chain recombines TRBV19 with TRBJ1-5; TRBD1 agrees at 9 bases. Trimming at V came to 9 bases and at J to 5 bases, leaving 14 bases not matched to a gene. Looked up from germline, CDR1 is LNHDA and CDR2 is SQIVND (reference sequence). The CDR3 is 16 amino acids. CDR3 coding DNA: TGTGCCAGAAACGGGACAGGGATTTTTTTGGATCAGCCCCAGCATTTT. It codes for CARNGTGIFLDQPQHF.

CDR3 bases: TGCAGTGCTAGAGACCTACTAGCGGGAAGTCCCTACGAGCAGTACTTC. Encoded protein: CSARDLLAGSPYEQYF. The chain uses TRBV20-1 and TRBJ2-7; 10 nucleotides agree with TRBD2. V was pared by 0 bases and J by 2 bases, with 7 bases of the junction left unmatched. The CDR3 spans 16 residues. Germline V CDR1 and CDR2: DFQATT, SNEGSKA (reference sequence).

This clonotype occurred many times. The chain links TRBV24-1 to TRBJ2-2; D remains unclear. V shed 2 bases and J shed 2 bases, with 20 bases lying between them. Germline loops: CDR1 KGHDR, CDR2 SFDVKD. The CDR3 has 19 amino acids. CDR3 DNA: TGTGCCACCAGTGATTATCGACGACAAGAAGTTCCAAACACCGGGGAGCTGTTTTTT. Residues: CATSDYRRQEVPNTGELFF.

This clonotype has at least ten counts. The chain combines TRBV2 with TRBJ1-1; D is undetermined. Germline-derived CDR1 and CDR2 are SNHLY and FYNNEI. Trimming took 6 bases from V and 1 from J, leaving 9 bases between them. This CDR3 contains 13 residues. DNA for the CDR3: TGTGCCAGCAGGGGAATGCGGAACACTGAAGCTTTCTTT. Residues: CASRGMRNTEAFF.

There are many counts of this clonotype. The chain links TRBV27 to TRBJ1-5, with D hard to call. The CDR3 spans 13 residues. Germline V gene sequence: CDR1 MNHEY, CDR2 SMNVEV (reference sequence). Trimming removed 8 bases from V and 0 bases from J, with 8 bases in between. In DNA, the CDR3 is TGTGCCAGCCCAACAGATAGCAATCAGCCCCAGCATTTT. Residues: CASPTDSNQPQHF.